A single sample is the source of the 30 T cell receptor beta chains below, sequenced in a study of T cell clonality in common variable immunodeficiency. Here immunoSEQ multiplex PCR was the method, and the copy in TCRdb shows in-frame clones only, minus some. The repertoire yields some 53,000 clones, none seen only once; the top ten contain more than 3%. The specimen sequenced was peripheral blood mononuclear cells. The receptors originated from a person aged 18 to 75 in good health.

This clone was seen many times. Partial CDR3 DNA: TGTGCCAGCAGTCTAACTAGCGCCCATGAG. Translation: CASSLTSAHE. The whole CDR3 region reads CASSLTSAHEQFF. The chain uses TRBV12-3 or TRBV12-4 and TRBJ2-1, with TRBD2 matching 7 bases. The read halts 3 residues ahead of the CDR3 end, with the missing end drawn from the germline J gene. The V gene end was trimmed by 5 bases and the J gene end by 8 bases; junction bases not matched to a gene: 6. The CDR3 sequence is 13 residues long.

This clone was picked up many times. The CDR3 goes on 3 residues after the read ends, and that part is filled in from the germline J gene. This rearrangement joins TRBV6-1 to TRBJ2-7; TRBD1 agrees at 7 bases. CDR1 is MNHNS, CDR2 SASEGT, per germline. Germline trimming cut 4 bases from V and 0 bases from J; bases unmatched to any gene: 3. The CDR3 loop spans 14 amino acids. The covered CDR3 bases are TGTGCCAGCAGTGTAGGGACAGTCTCCTACGAG. Translating it yields CASSVGTVSYE. The full CDR3 protein reads CASSVGTVSYEQYF.

This clone was observed at least ten times. The CDR3 end lies 3 residues beyond the end of the read and is filled in from the germline J gene. V usage is TRBV7-8 and J usage is TRBJ2-1; 7 bases fit TRBD2. V was clipped by 1 base and J by 3 bases; unmatched bases: 6. Germline CDR1 and CDR2: SGHVS and FQNEAQ. The CDR3 length is 16 residues. Here the CDR3 reads CASSLVVPSGYNEQFF. CDR3 DNA, as far as it was read: TGTGCCAGCAGCTTAGTCGTTCCTAGCGGCTACAATGAG.

In its sample, this clone was seen a few times. The observed sequence ends 3 residues before the CDR3 terminus, with the missing tail filled in from the germline J gene. The V call is TRBV19, the J call TRBJ1-2; 7 bases line up with TRBD1. CDR1 LNHDA and CDR2 SQIVND come from the germline V gene (reference sequence). The CDR3 has 15 amino acids. The CDR3: CASSVNRGGSGDYTF. CDR3 DNA (partial): TGTGCCAGTAGTGTCAACAGGGGAGGCTCCGGCGAC.

This clone was counted many times. The CDR3 end lies 3 residues beyond the end of the read and is filled in from the germline J gene. The V and J genes are TRBV5-1 and TRBJ2-7, with unresolved D. Germline V gives CDR1 SGHRS, CDR2 YFSETQ. With 3 bases removed from V and 4 bases from J, the gap between germline ends came to 11 bases. The length of the CDR3 is 13 residues. CDR3 DNA (partial): TGCGCCAGCAGCTACTCTCAGGTTTACGAG. Translating it yields CASSYSQVYE. The CDR3 as a whole reads CASSYSQVYEQYF.

For this clone: The read comes to an end 3 residues before the CDR3 does, leaving the germline J gene to fill in the end. The rearrangement links TRBV7-3 to TRBJ2-3; TRBD2 is a possible D gene (5 bases). There are 13 residues in the CDR3. Germline CDR1 reads SGHTA; CDR2 reads FQGTGA. The covered CDR3 bases are TGTGCCAGCAGCTTAGGGAGCGGCGAGACG. It is translated as CASSLGSGET. The entire CDR3 protein reads CASSLGSGETQYF.

This clone was seen a few times. This clone may be a read error of a much larger clone one base away. Read sequence stops 3 residues before the CDR3 end, and the germline J gene provides the missing end. This chain uses TRBV19 with TRBJ1-5; D is perhaps TRBD1 (5 bases). The CDR3 totals 17 residues. Germline loops: CDR1 LNHDA, CDR2 SQIVND (reference sequence). V lost 7 bases to trimming and J lost 3 bases, with 22 bases between them. The CDR3 sequence: CASTKGERREINQPQHF. The CDR3 bases that were read are TGTGCCAGTACTAAAGGGGAGCGCAGGGAGATCAATCAGCCC.

Points on this clone: The sequence runs out 3 residues before the end of the CDR3; the remainder is reconstructed from the germline J gene. The chain combines TRBV7-9 with TRBJ1-1; TRBD1 is a possible D gene (6 bases). Trimming left V 10 bases short and J 4 bases short, with 10 bases between. The CDR3 extends over 11 amino acids. CDR1 and CDR2 from the germline V gene are SEHNR and FQNEAQ (reference sequence). The DNA read from the CDR3 is TGTGCCACCCGGACAGCCACTGAA. The encoded protein is CATRTATE. The whole CDR3 reads CATRTATEAFF.

This clone appeared many times. The read falls 3 residues short of the CDR3 end, and the missing part is taken from the germline J gene. The chain uses TRBV4-1 and TRBJ2-7; TRBD2 agrees at 15 bases. The junction had 5 bases not matched to a gene; V was cut back by 0 bases and J by 5 bases. Germline V gives CDR1 MGHRA, CDR2 YSYEKL. This CDR3 comprises 17 residues. CDR3: CASSQETGLAGGDEQYF. The CDR3 DNA, read in part, is TGCGCCAGCAGCCAAGAGACGGGACTAGCGGGAGGAGACGAG.

Points on this clone: With the read ending 3 residues before the CDR3 end, the germline J gene is used to fill in that end. V usage is TRBV11-2 and J usage is TRBJ1-2; tentatively, D is TRBD1 (5 bases). The CDR3 sequence is 15 residues long. Trimming shortened V by 8 bases and J by 5 bases, and 21 bases separated the two germline ends. Germline values: CDR1 SGHAT, CDR2 FQNNGV. The CDR3 DNA, read in part, is TGTGCCAGCCGGCGCCCGGGGGGGAAGAATTATGGC. This gives the protein CASRRPGGKNYG. The whole CDR3 protein reads CASRRPGGKNYGYTF.

This clone was found many times. The read terminates 3 residues before the CDR3 end, so the remaining end is supplied by the germline J gene. The chain carries TRBV5-1 and TRBJ1-3; TRBD1 might be the D (6 bases). V lost 3 bases, J lost 3 bases, and 10 bases lay in between. CDR1 is SGHRS and CDR2 is YFSETQ in the germline V gene. The CDR3 has 14 amino acids. CDR3 DNA (partial): TGCGCCAGCAGCTCCACAGGGAATGGAAACACC. Translated: CASSSTGNGNT. The whole CDR3 sequence reads CASSSTGNGNTIYF.

This clone was found many times. The missing CDR3 end, 3 residues past where the read stops, is filled in from the germline J gene. This chain connects TRBV7-2 to TRBJ2-1; 7 positions agree with TRBD2. The J segment lost 7 bases and the V segment lost 2 bases, leaving 5 bases of the junction unmatched. The germline V gene encodes CDR1 SGHTA and CDR2 FQGNSA. The CDR3 is made up of 14 amino acids. CDR3 amino acids: CASSLSGAGNEQFF. Incomplete CDR3 DNA: TGTGCCAGCAGCTTATCGGGAGCGGGGAATGAG.

Note on this clone: The read gets to within 3 residues of the CDR3 end, and the germline J gene fills in the rest. This chain connects TRBV19 to TRBJ2-4; D not resolved. The V gene's germline CDR1 is LNHDA and CDR2 SQIVND (reference sequence). This CDR3 has 15 amino acids. CDR3 sequence: CASSIGTDPLYGQYF. CDR3 DNA (partial): TGTGCCAGTAGTATAGGCACAGATCCACTCTATGGT.

Regarding this clone: The read terminates 3 residues ahead of where the CDR3 ends, so the germline J gene completes it. The rearrangement uses TRBV19 and TRBJ2-7, with D possibly matching TRBD1 (5 bases). Germline lookup yields CDR1 LNHDA and CDR2 SQIVND (reference sequence). The CDR3 runs to 13 residues. V gave up 3 bases and J gave up 4 bases, with 10 bases separating them. The CDR3 DNA, read in part, is TGTGCCAGTAGTATCAGGGCGCCTTACGAG. This encodes CASSIRAPYE. The whole CDR3 protein is CASSIRAPYEQYF.

This clone was seen repeatedly, ten times or more. The read comes to an end 3 residues before the CDR3 does, leaving the germline J gene to fill in the end. The chain carries TRBV6-2 or TRBV6-3 and TRBJ2-7, with D maybe TRBD1 (6 bases). The V gene lost 7 bases and the J gene lost 5 bases, with 24 bases spanning the gap. In germline, CDR1 is MNHEY, CDR2 SVGEGT. The length of the CDR3 is 16 residues. The part of the CDR3 DNA that was read is TGTGCCAGCAACAATATAAGACAGGTGGGGAAGGACGAG. Translated, it gives CASNNIRQVGKDE. The CDR3, in full, reads CASNNIRQVGKDEQYF.

In its sample, this clone was seen many times. The sequenced fragment ends 3 residues before the CDR3 boundary, so the rest is inferred from the germline J gene. This chain links TRBV7-3 with TRBJ2-3, with D possibly being TRBD2 (5 bases). The CDR3 sequence is 14 residues long. V lost 4 bases and J 3 bases, leaving 11 bases between the germline ends. Germline values: CDR1 SGHTA, CDR2 FQGTGA. The CDR3 loop is CASSSQGGTDTQYF. Incomplete CDR3 DNA: TGTGCCAGCAGCTCCCAAGGCGGGACAGATACG.

In its sample, this clone was seen many times. The read gets to within 3 residues of the CDR3 end, and the germline J gene fills in the rest. The chain joins TRBV30 to TRBJ2-3, with 9 bases fitting TRBD2. This CDR3 contains 14 residues. Germline V lookup: CDR1 GTSNPN, CDR2 SVGIG (reference sequence). V shed 4 bases, J shed 5 bases, and the junction held 7 bases outside the gene matches. The CDR3 here is CAWMGAGGIDTQYF. The DNA read from the CDR3 is TGTGCCTGGATGGGAGCGGGAGGTATAGATACG.

There are many counts of this clone. The read finishes 3 residues shy of the CDR3 end, and the germline J gene is used to complete it. The chain recombines TRBV19 with TRBJ2-1; TRBD1 agrees at 8 bases. The junction had 9 bases not matched to a gene; V was cut back by 7 bases and J by 4 bases. This CDR3 is built from 15 residues. Germline-derived CDR1 and CDR2 are LNHDA and SQIVND (reference sequence). CDR3 residues: CASKRQGTLYNEQFF. Incomplete CDR3 DNA: TGTGCCAGTAAGAGACAGGGGACCCTGTACAATGAG.

This clone came up many times. The DNA ends 3 residues before the CDR3 does, and the rest of the CDR3 is filled in from the germline J gene. The chain uses TRBV7-3 and TRBJ2-2, with 11 bases aligning to TRBD2. J was trimmed by 6 bases and V by 2 bases; bases with no gene match: 8. This CDR3 region has 17 residues. Germline V lookup: CDR1 SGHTA, CDR2 FQGTGA. The CDR3 bases that were read are TGTGCCAGCAGCTTAGGGGCTAGCGGGAGGCAGGCCGGGGAG. This translates into CASSLGASGRQAGE. The whole CDR3 is CASSLGASGRQAGELFF.

This clone has at least ten counts. Sequencing ends 3 residues short of the CDR3 end; the germline J gene provides the rest. The chain uses TRBV19 and TRBJ2-7; D possibly corresponds to TRBD2 (5 bases). Germline V gives CDR1 LNHDA, CDR2 SQIVND (reference sequence). The V and J ends lost 10 bases and 4 bases respectively, with 17 bases between them. This CDR3 has 13 amino acids. CDR3 loop: CATSRSGVYEQYF. The CDR3 DNA, read in part, is TGTGCCACCTCCAGGAGCGGAGTTTACGAG.

Worth noting for this clone: The CDR3 end lies 3 residues beyond the end of the read and is filled in from the germline J gene. This sequence joins TRBV19 and TRBJ1-5; D possibly corresponds to TRBD1 (6 bases). Germline values: CDR1 LNHDA, CDR2 SQIVND (reference sequence). The CDR3 sequence is 14 residues long. The V end lost 8 bases, the J end lost 4 bases, and 15 bases lay between the germline ends. CDR3 amino acids: CASRQVLRNQPQHF. The sequenced part of the CDR3 DNA is TGTGCCAGTCGACAGGTCTTGAGGAATCAGCCC.

Ten or more counts support this clone. Sequencing ends 3 residues short of the CDR3 end; the germline J gene provides the rest. The chain combines TRBV14 with TRBJ1-1, with a possible D match to TRBD1 (5 bases). The V gene's germline CDR1 is SGHDN and CDR2 FVKESK. With 0 bases removed from V and 4 bases from J, the gap between germline ends came to 12 bases. CDR3 length: 15 residues. The covered CDR3 bases are TGTGCCAGCAGCCAAGATCTCGACAGTACCACTGAA. This sequence encodes CASSQDLDSTTE. The full-length CDR3 reads as CASSQDLDSTTEAFF.

The sample holds many counts of this clone. Sequencing ends 3 residues short of the CDR3 end; the germline J gene provides the rest. This chain connects TRBV23-1 to TRBJ1-1; D gene ambiguous. TRBV23-1 is recorded as an ORF, its role being uncertain. V lost 11 bases to trimming and J lost 6 bases, with 22 bases between them. CDR3 length: 14 amino acids. The DNA read from the CDR3 is TGCGCCCCCGCGGGTTTCGATATGGCCCCTGAA. Its protein is CAPAGFDMAPE. The whole CDR3 sequence reads CAPAGFDMAPEAFF.

As for this clone: The CDR3 end lies 3 residues beyond the end of the read and is filled in from the germline J gene. The V and J genes are TRBV30 and TRBJ1-2; no clear D gene. The CDR3 spans 14 residues. Germline values: CDR1 GTSNPN, CDR2 SVGIG (reference sequence). CDR3 residues: CATGSLAGPYDYTF. CDR3 DNA, as far as it was read: TGTGCCACCGGAAGTCTAGCGGGCCCCTACGAC.

There are many counts of this clone. At one end the junction does not follow the germline gene, possibly because of a read error. The read ends 3 residues shy of where the CDR3 ends; the end is completed using the germline J gene. V usage is TRBV7-7 and J usage is TRBJ2-1; 10 positions agree with TRBD1. CDR1 SSHAT and CDR2 FNYEAQ come from the germline V gene (reference sequence). There are 16 residues in the CDR3. The CDR3 region is CASSPRTGGSYNEQFF. Partial CDR3 DNA: TGTGCTAGCAGCCCAAGGACAGGGGGCTCCTACAATGAG.

This clone was recorded many times. The read falls 3 residues short of the CDR3 end, and the missing part is taken from the germline J gene. The rearrangement joins TRBV19 to TRBJ2-2, with 9 bases fitting TRBD1. J was trimmed by 5 bases and V by 9 bases; bases with no gene match: 7. The CDR3 runs to 14 residues. The germline V gene has CDR1 LNHDA and CDR2 SQIVND (reference sequence). The sequenced CDR3 bases are TGTGCCAGCGAGGGACAGGGTTGGACCGGGGAG. It encodes CASEGQGWTGE. The full CDR3 is CASEGQGWTGELFF.

In this sample, this clone turned up many times. The CDR3 end is not reached by the read, which stops 3 residues before it; the germline J gene fills it in. This chain joins TRBV5-1 and TRBJ2-7, with 7 positions matching TRBD1. With 1 base clipped from V and 0 bases from J, the junction kept 4 bases outside the gene matches. Per germline, CDR1 SGHRS and CDR2 YFSETQ. The CDR3 spans 15 residues. CDR3 DNA, as far as it was read: TGCGCCAGCAGCTTGCCGGGACAGAGCTCCTACGAG. Translation: CASSLPGQSSYE. The entire CDR3 protein reads CASSLPGQSSYEQYF.

The table lists this clone with many counts. The read is 3 residues too short to cover the CDR3 end, so that end is filled in from the germline J gene. This chain links TRBV2 with TRBJ2-7; 10 nucleotides align to TRBD2. The CDR3 extends over 12 amino acids. Trimming at V came to 9 bases and at J to 5 bases, leaving 4 bases not matched to a gene. The germline V gene has CDR1 SNHLY and CDR2 FYNNEI. The CDR3 sequence: CARGLATDEQYF. CDR3 DNA (partial): TGTGCCAGGGGACTAGCGACGGACGAG. The variable domain in full, with the rest retrieved from reference TRBV2 and TRBJ2-7, is EPEVTQTPSHQVTQMGQEVILRCVPISNHLYFYWYRQILGQKVEFLVSFYNNEISEKSEIFDDQFSVERPDGSNFTLKIRSTKLEDSAMYFCARGLATDEQYFGPGTRLTVT.

This clone was seen more than once but under ten times. The read falls 3 residues short of the CDR3 end, and the missing part is taken from the germline J gene. The chain combines TRBV7-6 with TRBJ1-2, with no clear D. Germline CDR1 and CDR2: SGHVS and FNYEAQ. The CDR3 contains 15 residues. The CDR3 bases that were read are TGTGCCAGCAGCTTAGTTGATAGCGGGAGGAACGAC. Protein sequence: CASSLVDSGRND. In full, the CDR3 is CASSLVDSGRNDYTF.

This clone showed up many times. The read ends 3 residues before the CDR3 terminus; that terminus is restored from the germline J gene. This chain joins TRBV6-4 and TRBJ2-7; D tentatively reads TRBD1 or TRBD2 (6 bases each). V was shortened by 4 bases and J by 6 bases, with 13 bases between the two germline ends. Germline lookup yields CDR1 MRHNA and CDR2 SNTAGT. The CDR3 sequence is 13 residues long. The sequenced CDR3 bases are TGTGCCAGCAGTGCACGGGAGACAGGCGAG. Translated: CASSARETGE. The whole CDR3 region reads CASSARETGEQYF.